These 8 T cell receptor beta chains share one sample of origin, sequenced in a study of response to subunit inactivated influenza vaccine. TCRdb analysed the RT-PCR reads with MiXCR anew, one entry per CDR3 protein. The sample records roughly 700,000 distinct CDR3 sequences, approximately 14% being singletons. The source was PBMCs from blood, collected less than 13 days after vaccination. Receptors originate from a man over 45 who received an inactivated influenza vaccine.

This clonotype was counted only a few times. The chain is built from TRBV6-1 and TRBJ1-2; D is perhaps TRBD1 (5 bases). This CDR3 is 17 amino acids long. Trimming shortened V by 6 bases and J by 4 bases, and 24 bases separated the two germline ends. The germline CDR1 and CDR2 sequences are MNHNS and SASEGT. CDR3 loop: CASRPSWVGVFGYGYTF. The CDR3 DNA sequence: TGTGCCAGCAGACCCTCTTGGGTGGGGGTATTTGGCTATGGCTACACCTTC.

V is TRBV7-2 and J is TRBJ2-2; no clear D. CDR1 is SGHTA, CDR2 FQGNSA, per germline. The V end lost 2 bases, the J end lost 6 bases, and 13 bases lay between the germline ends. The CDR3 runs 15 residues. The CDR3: CASSLRRTSSGELFF. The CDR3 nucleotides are TGTGCCAGCAGCTTAAGACGGACCAGCTCCGGGGAGCTGTTTTTT.

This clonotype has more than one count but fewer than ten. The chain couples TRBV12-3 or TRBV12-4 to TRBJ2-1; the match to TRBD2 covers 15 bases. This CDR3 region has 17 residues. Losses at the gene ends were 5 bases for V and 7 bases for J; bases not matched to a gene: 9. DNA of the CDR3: TGTGCCAGCAGTCGAAGGACTAGCGGGGGGGCCGCTAATGAGCAGTTCTTC. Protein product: CASSRRTSGGAANEQFF.

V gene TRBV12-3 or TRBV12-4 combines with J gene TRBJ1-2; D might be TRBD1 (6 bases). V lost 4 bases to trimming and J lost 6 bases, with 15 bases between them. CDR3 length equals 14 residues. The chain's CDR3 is CASSSRGRSNGYTF. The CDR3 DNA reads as TGTGCCAGCAGTTCGAGGGGGAGGTCGAATGGCTACACCTTC.

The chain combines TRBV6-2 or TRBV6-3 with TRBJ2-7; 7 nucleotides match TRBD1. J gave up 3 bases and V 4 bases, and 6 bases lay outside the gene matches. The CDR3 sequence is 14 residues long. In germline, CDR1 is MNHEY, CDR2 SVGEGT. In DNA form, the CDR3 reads TGTGCCAGCAGTTCCCAGGGGGTAAACTACGAGCAGTACTTC. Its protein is CASSSQGVNYEQYF.

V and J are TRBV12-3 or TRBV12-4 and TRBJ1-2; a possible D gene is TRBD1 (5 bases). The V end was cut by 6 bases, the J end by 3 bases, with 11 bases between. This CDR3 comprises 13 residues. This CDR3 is CASSSGPDYGYTF. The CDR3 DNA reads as TGTGCCAGCAGCTCGGGACCGGACTATGGCTACACCTTC.

The CDR3 protein is CASSLANGGQETQYF. The CDR3 bases are TGCGCCAGCAGCTTGGCCAACGGGGGTCAAGAGACCCAGTACTTC. The chain uses TRBV5-1 and TRBJ2-5; possible D gene TRBD2, 6 bases. Trimming shortened V by 0 bases and J by 2 bases, and 11 bases separated the two germline ends. CDR1 SGHRS and CDR2 YFSETQ come from the germline V gene. This CDR3 has 15 residues.

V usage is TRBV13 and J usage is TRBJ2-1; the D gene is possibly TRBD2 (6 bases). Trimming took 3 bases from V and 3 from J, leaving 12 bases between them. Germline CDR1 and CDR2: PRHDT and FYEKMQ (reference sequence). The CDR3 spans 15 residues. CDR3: CASSFNLGGYNEQFF. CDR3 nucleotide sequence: TGTGCCAGCAGCTTCAATTTGGGGGGCTACAATGAGCAGTTCTTC.